This TCR beta chain is from a study of CD8 T cells in ankylosing spondylitis. Whole-study results and caveats: Reportedly, matched ankylosing spondylitis synovial fluid was significantly enriched for disease-linked clones. What seemed typical of ankylosing spondylitis blood was a TCR beta motif built from 8 or 9 highly homologous variants. With a CD8+ phenotype, disease-linked clones were relatively rare in peripheral blood.

In this sample, this clonotype turned up many times. Its antigen is still unknown. Germline V CDR1 and CDR2: MNHEY, SVGEGT. Trimming took 8 bases from V and 6 from J, leaving 25 bases between them. The CDR3 runs 16 residues. TCRdb itself ran the 5' RACE reads through MiXCR, one entry per CDR3 protein. The sample records about 140,000 distinct CDR3 sequences, 25% to 35% being singletons. Sequenced input: synovial fluid, either unsorted or a sorted T cell fraction (not recorded which). This receptor was taken from a male donor with ankylosing spondylitis. The rearrangement joins TRBV6-2 or TRBV6-3 to TRBJ1-2, with D perhaps matching TRBD1 (5 bases). CDR3: CASSVVSGWDSHGYTF. DNA of the CDR3: TGTGCCAGCTCGGTGGTCTCCGGTTGGGACTCCCATGGCTACACCTTC.